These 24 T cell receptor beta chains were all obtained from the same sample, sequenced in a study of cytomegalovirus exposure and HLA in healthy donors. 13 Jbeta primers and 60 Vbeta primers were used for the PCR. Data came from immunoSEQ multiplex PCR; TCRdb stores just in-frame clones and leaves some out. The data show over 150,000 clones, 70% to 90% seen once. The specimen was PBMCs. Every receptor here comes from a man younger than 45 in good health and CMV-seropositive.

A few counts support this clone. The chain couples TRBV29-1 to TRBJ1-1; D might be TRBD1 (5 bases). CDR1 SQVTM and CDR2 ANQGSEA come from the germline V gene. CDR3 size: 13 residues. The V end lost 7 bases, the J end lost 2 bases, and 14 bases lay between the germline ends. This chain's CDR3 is CSGIPQVNTEAFF. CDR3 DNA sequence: TGCAGCGGCATCCCACAGGTTAACACTGAAGCTTTCTTT.

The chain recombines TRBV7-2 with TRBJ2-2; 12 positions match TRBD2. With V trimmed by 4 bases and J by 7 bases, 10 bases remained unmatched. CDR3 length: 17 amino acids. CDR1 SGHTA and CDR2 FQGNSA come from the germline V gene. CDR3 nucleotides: TGTGCCAGCAGCTCCATTCCTAGCGGGAGGGCCGGCGGGGAGCTGTTTTTT. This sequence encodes CASSSIPSGRAGGELFF. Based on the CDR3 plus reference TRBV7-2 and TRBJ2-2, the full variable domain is GAGVSQSPSNKVTEKGKDVELRCDPISGHTALYWYRQSLGQGLEFLIYFQGNSAPDKSGLPSDRFSAERTGGSVSTLTIQRTQQEDSAVYLCASSSIPSGRAGGELFFGEGSRLTVL.

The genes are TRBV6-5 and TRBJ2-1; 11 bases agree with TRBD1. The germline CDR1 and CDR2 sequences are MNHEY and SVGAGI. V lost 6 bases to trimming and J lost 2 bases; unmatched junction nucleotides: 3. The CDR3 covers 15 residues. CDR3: CASRVDRGPYNEQFF. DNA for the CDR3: TGTGCCAGCAGGGTGGACAGGGGGCCCTACAATGAGCAGTTCTTC.

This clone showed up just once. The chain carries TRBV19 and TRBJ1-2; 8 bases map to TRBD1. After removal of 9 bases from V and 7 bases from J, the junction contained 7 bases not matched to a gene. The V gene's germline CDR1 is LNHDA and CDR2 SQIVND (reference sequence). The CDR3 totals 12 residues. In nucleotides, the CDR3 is TGTGCCAGCGGACAGGGCCTAGGTGGCTACACCTTC. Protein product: CASGQGLGGYTF.

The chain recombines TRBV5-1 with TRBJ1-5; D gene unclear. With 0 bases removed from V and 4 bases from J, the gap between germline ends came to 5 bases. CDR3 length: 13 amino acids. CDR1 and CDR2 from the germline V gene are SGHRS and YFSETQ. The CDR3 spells CASSLGENQPQHF. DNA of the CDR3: TGCGCCAGCAGCTTGGGAGAAAATCAGCCCCAGCATTTT.

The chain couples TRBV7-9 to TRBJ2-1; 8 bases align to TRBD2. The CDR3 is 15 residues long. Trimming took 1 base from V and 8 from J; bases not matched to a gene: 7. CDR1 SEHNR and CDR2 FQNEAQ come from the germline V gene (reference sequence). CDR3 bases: TGTGCCAGCAGCTTAGAGGCGGGAGGTAGCTATGAGCAGTTCTTC. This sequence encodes CASSLEAGGSYEQFF.

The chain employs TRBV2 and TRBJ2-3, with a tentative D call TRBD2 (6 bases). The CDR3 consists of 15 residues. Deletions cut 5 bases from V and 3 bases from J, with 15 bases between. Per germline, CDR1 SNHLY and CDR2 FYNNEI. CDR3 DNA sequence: TGTGCCAGCAGTTACGGACGGGGGAGGACAGATACGCAGTATTTT. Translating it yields CASSYGRGRTDTQYF.

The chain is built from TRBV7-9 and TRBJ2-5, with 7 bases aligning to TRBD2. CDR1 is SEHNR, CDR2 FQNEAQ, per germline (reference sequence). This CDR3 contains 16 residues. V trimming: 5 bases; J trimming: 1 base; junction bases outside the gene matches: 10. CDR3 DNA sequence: TGTGCCAGCAGCCCTCCTAGCGGAGGGGCCCAAGAGACCCAGTACTTC. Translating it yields CASSPPSGGAQETQYF.

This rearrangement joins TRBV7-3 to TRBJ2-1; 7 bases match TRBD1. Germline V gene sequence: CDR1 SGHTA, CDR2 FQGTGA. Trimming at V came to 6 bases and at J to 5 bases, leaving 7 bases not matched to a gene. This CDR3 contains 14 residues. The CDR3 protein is CASSPGQTHNEQFF. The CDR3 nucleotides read TGTGCCAGCAGTCCGGGACAGACGCACAATGAGCAGTTCTTC.

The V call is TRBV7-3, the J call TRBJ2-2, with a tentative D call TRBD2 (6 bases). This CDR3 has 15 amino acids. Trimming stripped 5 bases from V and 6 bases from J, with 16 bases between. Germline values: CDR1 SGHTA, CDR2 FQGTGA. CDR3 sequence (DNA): TGTGCCAGCAGCCCGGTCGGGGGAATGGCCGGGGAGCTGTTTTTT. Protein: CASSPVGGMAGELFF.

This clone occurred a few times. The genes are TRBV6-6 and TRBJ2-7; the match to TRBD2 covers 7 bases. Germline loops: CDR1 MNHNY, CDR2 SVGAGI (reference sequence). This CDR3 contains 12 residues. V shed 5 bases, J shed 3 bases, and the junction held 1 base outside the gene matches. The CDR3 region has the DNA TGTGCCAGCAGTGGACTAGTCTACGAGCAGTACTTC. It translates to CASSGLVYEQYF.

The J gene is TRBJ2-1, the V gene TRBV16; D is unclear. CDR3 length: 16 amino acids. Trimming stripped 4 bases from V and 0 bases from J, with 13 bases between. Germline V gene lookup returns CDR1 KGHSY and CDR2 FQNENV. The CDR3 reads CASSLTSVISYNEQFF. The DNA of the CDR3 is TGTGCCAGCAGCCTCACTTCGGTAATCTCCTACAATGAGCAGTTCTTC.

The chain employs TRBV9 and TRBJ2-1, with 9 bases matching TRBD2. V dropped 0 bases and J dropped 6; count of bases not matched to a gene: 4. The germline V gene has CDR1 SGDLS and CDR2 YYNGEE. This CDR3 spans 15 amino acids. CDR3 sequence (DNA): TGTGCCAGCAGCGTAGGCCTTAGCGGGAGCAATGAGCAGTTCTTC. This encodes CASSVGLSGSNEQFF.

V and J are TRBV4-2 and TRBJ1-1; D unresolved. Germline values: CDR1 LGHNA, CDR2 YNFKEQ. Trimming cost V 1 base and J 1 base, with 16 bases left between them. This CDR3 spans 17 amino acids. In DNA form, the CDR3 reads TGTGCCAGCAGCCAAGGAAGTAGTGCCGCGGCGAACACTGAAGCTTTCTTT. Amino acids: CASSQGSSAAANTEAFF.

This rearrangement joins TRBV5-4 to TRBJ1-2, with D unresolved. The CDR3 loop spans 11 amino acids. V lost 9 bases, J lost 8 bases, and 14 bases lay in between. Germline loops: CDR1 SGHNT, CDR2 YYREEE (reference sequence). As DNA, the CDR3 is TGTGCCACCGGCGGGGTTCGAGGCTACACCTTC. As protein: CATGGVRGYTF.

This CDR3 reads CASSFRGQETQYF. The CDR3 coding sequence is TGCGCCAGCAGCTTCCGGGGCCAAGAGACCCAGTACTTC. The chain employs TRBV5-1 and TRBJ2-5, with D maybe TRBD2 (5 bases). This CDR3 region has 13 residues. Trimming removed 2 bases at V and 1 base at J, with 6 bases between. Germline-derived CDR1 and CDR2 are SGHRS and YFSETQ.

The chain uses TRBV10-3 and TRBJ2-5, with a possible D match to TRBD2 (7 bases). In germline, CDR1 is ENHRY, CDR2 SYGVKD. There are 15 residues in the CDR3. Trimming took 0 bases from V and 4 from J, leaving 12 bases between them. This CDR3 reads CAISESYREGETQYF. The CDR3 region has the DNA TGTGCCATCAGTGAGTCTTACAGGGAGGGAGAGACCCAGTACTTC.

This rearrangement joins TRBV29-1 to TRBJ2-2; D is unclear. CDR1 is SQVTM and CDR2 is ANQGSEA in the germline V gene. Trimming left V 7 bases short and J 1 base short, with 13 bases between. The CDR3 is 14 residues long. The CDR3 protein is CSAWSTGNTGELFF. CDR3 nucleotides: TGCAGCGCCTGGAGTACCGGGAACACCGGGGAGCTGTTTTTT.

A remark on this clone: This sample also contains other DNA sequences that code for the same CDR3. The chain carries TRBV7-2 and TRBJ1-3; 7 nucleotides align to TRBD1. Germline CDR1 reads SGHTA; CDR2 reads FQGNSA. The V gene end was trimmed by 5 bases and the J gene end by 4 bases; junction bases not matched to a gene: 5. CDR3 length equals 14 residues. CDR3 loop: CASSPGTAGNTIYF. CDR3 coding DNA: TGTGCCAGCAGCCCGGGGACAGCCGGAAACACCATATATTTT. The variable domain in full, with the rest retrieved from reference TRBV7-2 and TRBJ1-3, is GAGVSQSPSNKVTEKGKDVELRCDPISGHTALYWYRQSLGQGLEFLIYFQGNSAPDKSGLPSDRFSAERTGGSVSTLTIQRTQQEDSAVYLCASSPGTAGNTIYFGEGSWLTVV.

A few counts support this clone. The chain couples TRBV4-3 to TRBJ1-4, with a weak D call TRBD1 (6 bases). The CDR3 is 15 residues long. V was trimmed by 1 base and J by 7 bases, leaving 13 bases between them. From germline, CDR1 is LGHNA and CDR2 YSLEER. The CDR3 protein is CASSQAGGASEKLFF. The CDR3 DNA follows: TGCGCCAGCAGCCAAGCCGGGGGGGCGAGTGAAAAACTGTTTTTT.

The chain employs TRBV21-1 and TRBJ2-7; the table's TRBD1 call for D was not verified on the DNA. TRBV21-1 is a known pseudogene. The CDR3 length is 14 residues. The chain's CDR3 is CASISPGQGYEQYF. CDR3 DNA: TGTGCCAGCATCTCACCGGGACAGGGCTACGAGCAGTACTTC.

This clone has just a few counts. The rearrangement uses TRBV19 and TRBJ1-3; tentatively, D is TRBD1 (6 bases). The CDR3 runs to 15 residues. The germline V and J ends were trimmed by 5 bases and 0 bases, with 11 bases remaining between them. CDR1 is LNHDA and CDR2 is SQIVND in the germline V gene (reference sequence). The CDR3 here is CASSRQVYSGNTIYF. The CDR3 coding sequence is TGTGCCAGTAGTCGACAGGTTTACTCTGGAAACACCATATATTTT.

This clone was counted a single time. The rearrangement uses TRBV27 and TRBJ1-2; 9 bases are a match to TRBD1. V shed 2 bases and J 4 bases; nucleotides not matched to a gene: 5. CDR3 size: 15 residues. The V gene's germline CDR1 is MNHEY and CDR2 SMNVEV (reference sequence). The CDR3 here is CASSLAGTGLYGYTF. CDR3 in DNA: TGTGCCAGCAGTTTAGCCGGGACAGGGCTCTATGGCTACACCTTC.

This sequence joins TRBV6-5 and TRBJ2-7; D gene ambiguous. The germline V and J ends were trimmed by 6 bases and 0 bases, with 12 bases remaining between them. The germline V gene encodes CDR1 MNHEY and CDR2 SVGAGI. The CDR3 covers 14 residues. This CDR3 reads CASSSGGSSYEQYV. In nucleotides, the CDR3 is TGTGCCAGCAGCTCGGGTGGTTCCTCCTACGAGCAGTACGTC.